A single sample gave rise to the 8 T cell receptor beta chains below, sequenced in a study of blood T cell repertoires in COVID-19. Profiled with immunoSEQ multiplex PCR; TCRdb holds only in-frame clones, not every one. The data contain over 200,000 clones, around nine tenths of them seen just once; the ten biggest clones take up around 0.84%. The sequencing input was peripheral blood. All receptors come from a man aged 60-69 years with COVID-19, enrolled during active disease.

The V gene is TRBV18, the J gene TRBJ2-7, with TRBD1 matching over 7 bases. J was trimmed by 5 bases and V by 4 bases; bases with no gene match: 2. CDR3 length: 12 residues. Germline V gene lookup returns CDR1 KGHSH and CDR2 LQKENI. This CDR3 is CASSLDRDEQYF. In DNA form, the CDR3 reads TGTGCCAGCTCACTCGACAGGGACGAGCAGTACTTC. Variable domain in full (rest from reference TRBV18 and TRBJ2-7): NAGVMQNPRHLVRRRGQEARLRCSPMKGHSHVYWYRQLPEEGLKFMVYLQKENIIDESGMPKERFSAEFPKEGPSILRIQQVVRGDSAAYFCASSLDRDEQYFGPGTRLTVT.

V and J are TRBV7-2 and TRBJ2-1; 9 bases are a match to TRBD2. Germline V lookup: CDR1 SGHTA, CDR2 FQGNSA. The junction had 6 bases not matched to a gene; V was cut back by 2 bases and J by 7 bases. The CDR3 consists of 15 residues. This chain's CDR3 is CASSLTGTSFNEQFF. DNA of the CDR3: TGTGCCAGCAGCTTAACCGGGACTAGCTTTAATGAGCAGTTCTTC.

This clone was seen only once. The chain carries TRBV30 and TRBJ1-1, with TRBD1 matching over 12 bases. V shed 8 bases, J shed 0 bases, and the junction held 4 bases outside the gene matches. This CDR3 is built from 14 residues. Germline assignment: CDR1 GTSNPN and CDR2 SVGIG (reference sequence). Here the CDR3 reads CARDRGRLNTEAFF. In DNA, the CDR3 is TGTGCCCGGGACAGGGGGCGGTTGAACACTGAAGCTTTCTTT.

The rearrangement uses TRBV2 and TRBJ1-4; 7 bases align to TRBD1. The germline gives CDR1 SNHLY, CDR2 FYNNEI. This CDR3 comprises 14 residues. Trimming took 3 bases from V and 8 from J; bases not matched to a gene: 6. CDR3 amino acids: CASSDRDRGEKLFF. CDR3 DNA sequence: TGTGCCAGCAGTGATCGGGACAGAGGGGAAAAACTGTTTTTT.

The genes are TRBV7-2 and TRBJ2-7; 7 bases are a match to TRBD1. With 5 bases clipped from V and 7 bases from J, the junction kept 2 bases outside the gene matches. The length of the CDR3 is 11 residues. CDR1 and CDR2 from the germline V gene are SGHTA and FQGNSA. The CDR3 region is CASSTDREQYF. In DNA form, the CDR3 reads TGTGCCAGCAGCACGGACAGGGAGCAGTACTTC.

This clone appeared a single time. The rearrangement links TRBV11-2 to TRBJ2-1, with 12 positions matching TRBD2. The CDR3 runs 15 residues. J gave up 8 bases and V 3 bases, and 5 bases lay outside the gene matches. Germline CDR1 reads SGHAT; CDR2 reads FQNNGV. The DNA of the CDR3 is TGTGCCAGCAGCTTGTCTAGCGGGAGGGCGGATGAGCAGTTCTTC. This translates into CASSLSSGRADEQFF.

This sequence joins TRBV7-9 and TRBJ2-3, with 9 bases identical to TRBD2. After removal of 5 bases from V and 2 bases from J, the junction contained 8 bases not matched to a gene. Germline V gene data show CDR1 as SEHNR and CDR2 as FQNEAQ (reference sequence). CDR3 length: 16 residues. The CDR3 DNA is TGTGCCAGCAGCCTAGGACTAGCGCAACCCACAGATACGCAGTATTTT. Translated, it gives CASSLGLAQPTDTQYF.

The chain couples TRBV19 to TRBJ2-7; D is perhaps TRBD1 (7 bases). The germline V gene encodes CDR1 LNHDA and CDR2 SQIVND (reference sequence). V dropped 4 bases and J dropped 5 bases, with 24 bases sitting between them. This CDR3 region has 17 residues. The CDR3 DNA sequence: TGTGCCAGTAGTAAGCCCCTCCGACAGGGAGGAAGGGACGAGCAGTACTTC. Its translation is CASSKPLRQGGRDEQYF. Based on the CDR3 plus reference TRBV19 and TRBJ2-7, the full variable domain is DGGITQSPKYLFRKEGQNVTLSCEQNLNHDAMYWYRQDPGQGLRLIYYSQIVNDFQKGDIAEGYSVSREKKESFPLTVTSAQKNPTAFYLCASSKPLRQGGRDEQYFGPGTRLTVT.